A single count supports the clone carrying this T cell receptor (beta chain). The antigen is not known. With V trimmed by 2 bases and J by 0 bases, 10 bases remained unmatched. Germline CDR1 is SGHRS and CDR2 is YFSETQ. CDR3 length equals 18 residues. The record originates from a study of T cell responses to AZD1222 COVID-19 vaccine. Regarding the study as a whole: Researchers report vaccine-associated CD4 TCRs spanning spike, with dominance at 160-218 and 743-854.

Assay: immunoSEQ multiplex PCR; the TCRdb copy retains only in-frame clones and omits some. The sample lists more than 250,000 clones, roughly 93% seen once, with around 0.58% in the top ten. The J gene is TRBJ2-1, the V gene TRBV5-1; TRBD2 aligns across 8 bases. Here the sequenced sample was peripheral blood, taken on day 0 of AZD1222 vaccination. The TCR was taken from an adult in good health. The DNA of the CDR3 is TGCGCCAGCAGCTTTGATCGGGGGGGCCTGTTCTCCTACAATGAGCAGTTCTTC. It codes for CASSFDRGGLFSYNEQFF.